The rows below give T cell receptor beta chains drawn from one sample of a study of T-cell reconstitution after alpha-beta-depleted transplantation in children. From the PCR reads, TCRdb called clonotypes with MiXCR, one entry per CDR3 protein. The table has hundreds of thousands of distinct CDR3 sequences, approximately 14% seen once. Sample: PBMCs, taken before TCRalphabeta/CD19-depleted stem cell transplant. The receptor set was obtained from a girl aged 2 to 10 with congenital amegakaryocytic thrombocytopenia, due to receive a stem cell transplant. Both conserved end residues are part of each CDR3. Each record gives: D gene, J gene, clone size, V gene, CDR3 DNA, CDR3 protein. A D gene is named only where the DNA matches it firmly. Size is omitted from some rows. Given values are once, few, many or a class for expanded clones.

D: NA; J: TRBJ2-7; size: many; V: TRBV3-1; DNA: TGTGCCAGCAGCCCAGGCGGCGGGATGTGGGAGCAGTACTTC; CDR3: CASSPGGGMWEQYF
D: NA; J: TRBJ2-7; size: few; V: TRBV28; DNA: TGTGCCAGCAGCCAAAGGGGGGTTATAGAGCAGTACTTC; CDR3: CASSQRGVIEQYF
D: NA; J: TRBJ1-2; size: many; V: TRBV28; DNA: TGTGCCAGCAGTTTATGGGAATCGGTCGGCTACACCTTC; CDR3: CASSLWESVGYTF
D: TRBD2; J: TRBJ2-7; size: NA; V: TRBV5-6; DNA: TGTGCCAGCAGCTTGGATCTTAGCGGGGATAACTACGAGCAGTACTTC; CDR3: CASSLDLSGDNYEQYF
D: TRBD2; J: TRBJ2-7; size: few; V: TRBV7-9; DNA: TGTGCCAGCAGCTTCAGCGGGAGGGCGAACGAGCAGTACTTC; CDR3: CASSFSGRANEQYF
D: NA; J: TRBJ2-7; size: few; V: TRBV4-2; DNA: TGTGCCAGCAGCCCGAGGGTAATCCGGGACTCGCCGTACGAGCAGTACTTC; CDR3: CASSPRVIRDSPYEQYF
D: NA; J: TRBJ2-7; size: many; V: TRBV5-1; DNA: TGCGCCAGCAGCATCGACAGGACCTACGAGCAGTACTTC; CDR3: CASSIDRTYEQYF
D: NA; J: TRBJ2-3; size: many; V: TRBV28; DNA: TGTGCCAGCAGTTTCCAACAGGGTGGTCGGGATACGCAGTATTTT; CDR3: CASSFQQGGRDTQYF
D: NA; J: TRBJ2-1; size: NA; V: TRBV5-1; DNA: TGCGCCAGCAGCTTCGGGCAGAGCTCCTACAATGAGCAGTTCTTC; CDR3: CASSFGQSSYNEQFF
D: NA; J: TRBJ2-5; size: many; V: TRBV20-1; DNA: TGCAGTGCTAGAGATAGTAATCTGCCGGATTCCCAGTACTTC; CDR3: CSARDSNLPDSQYF
D: NA; J: TRBJ1-5; size: NA; V: TRBV20-1; DNA: TGCAGTGCTAAAGGGACCGTTGGGGATCAGCCCCAGCATTTT; CDR3: CSAKGTVGDQPQHF
D: TRBD2; J: TRBJ2-5; size: many; V: TRBV20-1; DNA: TGCAGTGCACGGGACTACATTATGAAGACCCAGTACTTC; CDR3: CSARDYIMKTQYF
D: NA; J: TRBJ2-7; size: few; V: TRBV7-9; DNA: TGTGCCAGCAGCCCCCCGACAGACCCCTACGAGCAGTACTTC; CDR3: CASSPPTDPYEQYF
D: NA; J: TRBJ2-2; size: few; V: TRBV5-6; DNA: TGTGCCAGCAGCTTTTTGGGACCGCCCGGGGAGCTGTTTTTT; CDR3: CASSFLGPPGELFF
D: TRBD2; J: TRBJ2-7; size: NA; V: TRBV4-2; DNA: TGTGCCAGCAGCCAGTTTAGCGGGAGGGGCTACGAGCAGTACTTC; CDR3: CASSQFSGRGYEQYF
D: NA; J: TRBJ2-1; size: NA; V: TRBV12-3/TRBV12-4; DNA: TGTGCCAGCAGTCCCCCACAGGCCGACCGGGAACAGTTCTTC; CDR3: CASSPPQADREQFF
D: NA; J: TRBJ2-5; size: NA; V: TRBV5-1; DNA: TGCGCCAGCAGCTTGGAGTTAGGGTTGGAAGAGACCCAGTACTTC; CDR3: CASSLELGLEETQYF
D: NA; J: TRBJ2-1; size: many; V: TRBV25-1; DNA: TGTGCCAGCAGTGGGGGCCTATATGAGCAGTTCTTC; CDR3: CASSGGLYEQFF
D: NA; J: TRBJ2-1; size: many; V: TRBV5-1; DNA: TGCGCCAGCAGCGAGAGACCTAGCGAGATCTCCTACAATGAGCAGTTCTTC; CDR3: CASSERPSEISYNEQFF
D: NA; J: TRBJ2-3; size: few; V: TRBV5-5; DNA: TGTGCCAGCAGCTGGGGTCGACCGAGCACAGATACGCAGTATTTT; CDR3: CASSWGRPSTDTQYF
D: NA; J: TRBJ1-2; size: NA; V: TRBV11-2; DNA: TGTGCCAGCAGCGGAATAGGGACTGACAGATCCGCCTTC; CDR3: CASSGIGTDRSAF
D: TRBD2; J: TRBJ2-2; size: once; V: TRBV2; DNA: TGTGCCAGCAGTCGAAGGACTAGCGGGACGAACACCGGGGAGCTGTTTTTT; CDR3: CASSRRTSGTNTGELFF
D: NA; J: TRBJ1-2; size: many; V: TRBV29-1; DNA: TGCAGCGTTGAAGTCGATGACAGCTATGGCTACACCTTC; CDR3: CSVEVDDSYGYTF
D: NA; J: TRBJ1-4; size: NA; V: TRBV11-2; DNA: TGTGCCAGCAGCACCGATCATGCTAATGAAAAACTGTTTTTT; CDR3: CASSTDHANEKLFF
D: TRBD2; J: TRBJ2-1; size: few; V: TRBV3-1; DNA: TGTGCCAGCTGCCACGGACTAGCGGGAGGAATGGGCCACAATGAGCAGTTCTTC; CDR3: CASCHGLAGGMGHNEQFF
D: TRBD1; J: TRBJ1-2; size: few; V: TRBV18; DNA: TGTGCCAGCTCGCAAGCCTCAGGGACAGGATATGGCTACACCTTC; CDR3: CASSQASGTGYGYTF
D: NA; J: TRBJ2-5; size: many; V: TRBV27; DNA: TGTGCCAGCAGTTCAAAAGCGGACTTCAGCGAAGAGACCCAGTACTTC; CDR3: CASSSKADFSEETQYF
D: NA; J: TRBJ2-3; size: few; V: TRBV30; DNA: TGTGCCTGGAGCGCCGGGGGCGGGAGCACAGATACGCAGTATTTT; CDR3: CAWSAGGGSTDTQYF
D: TRBD2; J: TRBJ2-2; size: few; V: TRBV12-3/TRBV12-4; DNA: TGTGCCAGCAGTGGGGACCCCGGGACTACTAACACCGGGGAGCTGTTTTTT; CDR3: CASSGDPGTTNTGELFF
D: NA; J: TRBJ2-1; size: NA; V: TRBV7-9; DNA: TGTGCCAGCAGCTTATATCAGGCAGCCGGGTTCTACAATGAGCAGTTCTTC; CDR3: CASSLYQAAGFYNEQFF
D: TRBD1; J: TRBJ2-7; size: NA; V: TRBV29-1; DNA: TGCAGCGTCTCGGGACAGGGTTACTACGAGCAGTACTTC; CDR3: CSVSGQGYYEQYF
D: NA; J: TRBJ1-2; size: few; V: TRBV5-5; DNA: TGTGCCAGCAGCTTGGGAGGGTTATATTCCGAACTTAACTATGGCTACACCTTC; CDR3: CASSLGGLYSELNYGYTF